Sequencing of this TCR beta chain was carried out in a study of T cell clonotyping in hematopoietic cell transplantation (dated by TCRdb to the early 2020s). General notes on the study: Recipient samples taken before transplant were obtained following cytoreduction. The study collected around 150 blood samples from some 33 consecutive transplant recipients and their related donors. Patient recruitment ran from 2015 to early 2017, and follow-up continued until late 2020 or death.

Broad study findings and their caveats: After transplant, TCR diversity in recipients dropped, and pathologically expanded clonotypes climbed progressively between day 30 and day 180. Donor and pretransplant recipient Inverse Simpson Index values predicted broader posttransplant TCR repertoire diversity. Only a small fraction of recipient repertoires overlapped donor repertoires, with over 95% appearing de novo at the given depth. The sample size was limited, and because cells were not sorted, the contributions of CD4 and CD8 repertoires could not be separated.

With the immunoSEQ assay, which is a bias-controlled multiplex PCR relying on V- and J-specific primers, TCR beta CDR3 regions were amplified from genomic DNA. In a second PCR step, the CDR3 amplicons were tagged with a proprietary barcode plus Illumina adapter sequences. An Illumina MiSeq instrument was used to sequence the CDR3 libraries. Per the original workflow: Export and quality control were handled in immunoSEQ Analyzer 3.0, while downstream analyses relied on R Bioconductor and Immunarch. Only productive rearrangements in the normalized downsampled data set were used to calculate repertoire metrics. Pathologically expanded clonotypes were defined as those larger than 5 templates in the normalized cohort. Repertoire diversity was measured with the Inverse Simpson Index. To capture all clonotypes, the CMV-specificity analyses were run on the non-normalized data set. The table was pulled from immuneACCESS by TCRdb, which kept in-frame rearrangements only. Such tables lose some clones; where checked, under half of the loss comes from unresolved V genes, and the rest has no known cause. From that table come the V and J calls and clone size; the DNA was used to work out D and trimming. Recorded for this sample are more than 40,000 clones; 85% of them occurred a single time. Around 3% of the sample lies in the top ten.

The CDR3, from cysteine to phenylalanine, totals 16 residues. Kept here is only the CDR3 DNA, which spans 48 bases and is read in frame from base 1. The time point tag for this specimen amounts to: recipient sample about 28 days before transplant, after cytoreduction. Blood samples were obtained from recipients approximately 28 days before transplant and at days 30, 100 and 180 after transplant. Nuclei Lysis Solution was used to extract genomic DNA from fresh or cryopreserved unfractionated peripheral blood mononuclear cells. As to this clone: There is no known antigen for this receptor. No base qualities exist here, and no much larger clone lies one base off it.

The material was peripheral blood mononuclear cells, obtained before stem cell transplant. This receptor was identified in a man in his fifties or sixties with acute myeloid leukemia. Some clones in this sample may be carry-over from other donors' samples. The chain is assembled from TRBV21-1 and TRBJ1-5. TRBV21-1 is shown as a pseudogene. The nucleotides read TGTGCCAGCAGCAAGAGAGCAGGGGCGCGGGGTCAGCCCCAGCATTTT. Its translation reads: CASSKRAGARGQPQHF.